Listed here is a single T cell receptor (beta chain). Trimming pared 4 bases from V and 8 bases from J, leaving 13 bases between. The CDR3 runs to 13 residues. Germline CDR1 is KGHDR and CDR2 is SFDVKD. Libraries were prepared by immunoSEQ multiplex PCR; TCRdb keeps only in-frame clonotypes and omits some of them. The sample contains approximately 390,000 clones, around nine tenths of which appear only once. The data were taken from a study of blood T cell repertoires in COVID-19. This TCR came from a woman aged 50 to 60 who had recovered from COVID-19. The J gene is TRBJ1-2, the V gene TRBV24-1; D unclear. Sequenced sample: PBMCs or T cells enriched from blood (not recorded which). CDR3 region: CATSDRNAEGYTF. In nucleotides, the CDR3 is TGTGCCACCAGTGACCGGAACGCGGAAGGCTACACCTTC.